Below, 8 T cell receptor beta chains from the same sample are listed, as sequenced in a study of blood T cells in healthy people across ages. For the second PCR, which ran for 7 to 11 cycles, a sample-barcoded 5' primer and a J-beta primer mix were used. TCRdb re-called the 5' RACE reads through MiXCR, storing one row per CDR3 protein. This sample has about 930,000 distinct CDR3 sequences, with roughly 28% found just once. The same sample was also used in a study of T cells of mothers and their children.

The source material was blood. These receptor sequences come from a woman aged 40-49 years in good health.

The V gene is TRBV3-1, the J gene TRBJ2-6, with 8 bases matching TRBD1. The CDR3 has 20 residues. Germline assignment: CDR1 LGHDT and CDR2 YNNKEL (reference sequence). V dropped 8 bases and J dropped 0; count of bases not matched to a gene: 18. This CDR3 reads CASRKTPGGTGASGANVLTF. The CDR3, as DNA: TGTGCCAGCCGAAAAACTCCCGGAGGGACAGGCGCCTCTGGGGCCAACGTCCTGACTTTC.

The chain is built from TRBV3-1 and TRBJ2-5; weak D call: TRBD2 (6 bases). Trimming took 5 bases from V and 4 from J, leaving 17 bases between them. The CDR3 is 15 residues long. Per germline, CDR1 LGHDT and CDR2 YNNKEL (reference sequence). The CDR3 reads CASSGAGLGGETQYF. DNA of the CDR3: TGTGCCAGCAGCGGGGCGGGGCTGGGAGGAGAGACCCAGTACTTC.

This clonotype was found a few times. The chain has TRBV18 and TRBJ2-5, with a weak D call TRBD1 (8 bases). The CDR3 consists of 14 residues. Germline V lookup: CDR1 KGHSH, CDR2 LQKENI. V gave up 3 bases and J gave up 11 bases, with 19 bases separating them. The DNA for the CDR3 is TGTGCCAGCTCACCTTTGACAGGGGAGGGGGAGCAGTACTTC. It is translated as CASSPLTGEGEQYF.

The chain has TRBV2 and TRBJ2-4, with D perhaps TRBD1 (5 bases). The CDR3 is made up of 13 amino acids. Trimming removed 8 bases at V and 5 bases at J, with 13 bases between. CDR1 and CDR2 from the germline V gene are SNHLY and FYNNEI. In DNA, the CDR3 is TGTGCCAGCCACCGACAGCCTCAAAACATTCAGTACTTC. Translated, it gives CASHRQPQNIQYF. The variable domain in full, completed from reference TRBV2 and TRBJ2-4, reads EPEVTQTPSHQVTQMGQEVILRCVPISNHLYFYWYRQILGQKVEFLVSFYNNEISEKSEIFDDQFSVERPDGSNFTLKIRSTKLEDSAMYFCASHRQPQNIQYFGAGTRLSVL.

This clonotype was detected many times. The V gene is TRBV20-1, the J gene TRBJ1-4; unclear D gene. Germline values: CDR1 DFQATT, CDR2 SNEGSKA (reference sequence). V gave up 3 bases and J gave up 4 bases, with 12 bases separating them. The CDR3 loop spans 14 amino acids. The CDR3 sequence is CSASMGEGNEKLFF. CDR3 nucleotide sequence: TGCAGTGCTAGCATGGGAGAGGGTAATGAAAAACTGTTTTTT.

Points on this clonotype: Relative to the germline gene, one junction end is altered; a read error may explain this. V gene TRBV9 combines with J gene TRBJ1-5, with 9 bases that match TRBD1. From germline, CDR1 is SGDLS and CDR2 YYNGEE. The CDR3 has 15 amino acids. CDR3 sequence reads: CVSSTGGGRLQPQHF. DNA of the CDR3: TGTGTCAGCAGCACAGGGGGCGGGAGGTTGCAGCCCCAGCATTTT.

There are a few counts of this clonotype. Just one base apart from a much larger clone, this may be a read error. The chain carries TRBV3-1 and TRBJ2-1; 12 bases fit TRBD2. The germline CDR1 and CDR2 sequences are LGHDT and YNNKEL (reference sequence). The CDR3 runs to 18 residues. The CDR3 region is CAGSQGSLAGGPWDEQFF. CDR3 DNA sequence: TGTGCCGGCAGCCAAGGGTCCCTAGCGGGGGGGCCCTGGGATGAGCAGTTCTTC.

In its sample, this clonotype was seen many times. The chain joins TRBV7-2 to TRBJ2-7, with 9 bases lining up with TRBD2. This CDR3 has 16 residues. Germline V gene lookup returns CDR1 SGHTA and CDR2 FQGNSA. The trim removed 2 bases at V and 3 bases at J, leaving 8 bases unmatched. In nucleotides, the CDR3 is TGTGCCAGCAGCTTAAATGCGCTAGCGGGGATCTACGAGCAGTACTTC. Its translation is CASSLNALAGIYEQYF.